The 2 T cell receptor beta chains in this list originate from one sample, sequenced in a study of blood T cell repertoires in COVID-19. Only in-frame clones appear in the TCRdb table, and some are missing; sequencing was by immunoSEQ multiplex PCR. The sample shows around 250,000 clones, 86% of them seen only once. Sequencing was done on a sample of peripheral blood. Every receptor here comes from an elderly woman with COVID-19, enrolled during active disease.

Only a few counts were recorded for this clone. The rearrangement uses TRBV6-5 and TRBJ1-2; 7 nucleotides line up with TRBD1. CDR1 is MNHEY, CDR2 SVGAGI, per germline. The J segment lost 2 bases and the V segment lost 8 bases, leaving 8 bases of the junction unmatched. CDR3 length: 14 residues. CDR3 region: CASGRQGENYGYTF. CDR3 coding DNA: TGTGCCAGCGGTCGACAGGGCGAAAACTATGGCTACACCTTC.

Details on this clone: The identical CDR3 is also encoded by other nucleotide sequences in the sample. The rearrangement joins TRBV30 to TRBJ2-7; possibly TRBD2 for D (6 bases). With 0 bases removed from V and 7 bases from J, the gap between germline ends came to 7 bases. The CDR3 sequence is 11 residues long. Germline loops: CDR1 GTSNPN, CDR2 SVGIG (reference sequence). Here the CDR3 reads CAWSVGGEQYF. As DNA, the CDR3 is TGTGCCTGGAGTGTGGGGGGAGAGCAGTACTTC.